A selection of T cell receptor beta chains follows, all from one sample in a study of long-term antiretroviral therapy in people with HIV. Here immunoSEQ multiplex PCR was the method, and the copy in TCRdb shows in-frame clones only, minus some. The table shows around 21,000 clones, with more than 70% occurring only once. The starting material was unsorted PBMCs, obtained 2.3 years after starting antiretroviral therapy. These receptors were collected from a man aged 55-75 years with HIV. Both conserved end residues are trimmed from each CDR3. D genes are given only for firm matches.

CDR3aa | j_gene | v_gene | d_gene
SVVAGGGNQPQH | TRBJ1-5 | TRBV29-1 | -
SVRGASNTEAF | TRBJ1-1 | TRBV29-1 | -
ASSLRRLLQTLSYEQY | TRBJ2-7 | TRBV7-3 | -
ASSLRGTGGSGYT | TRBJ1-2 | TRBV5-6 | TRBD1
AWSLSRDYGYT | TRBJ1-2 | TRBV30 | -
ASSRLGLLSSYNEQF | TRBJ2-1 | TRBV7-6 | -
ASSYDRANQPQH | TRBJ1-5 | TRBV6-5 | -
ASSVAGTGELF | TRBJ2-2 | TRBV9 | -
ASSLRLNTGELF | TRBJ2-2 | TRBV27 | -
ASSSRQGSMNTEAF | TRBJ1-1 | TRBV28 | TRBD1
AITGQGSSPLH | TRBJ1-6 | TRBV10-3 | TRBD1
ASSDSSPLH | TRBJ1-6 | TRBV2 | -
ASSSSANTGELF | TRBJ2-2 | TRBV5-1 | -
ASSPGLRIYEQY | TRBJ2-7 | TRBV2 | -
ASRLGGSGYGYT | TRBJ1-2 | TRBV6-1 | TRBD1
ASSLTRVADTQY | TRBJ2-3 | TRBV11-3 | -
ASSWGPPKLFYEQY | TRBJ2-7 | TRBV5-1 | -
ASSLVGLDEAF | TRBJ1-1 | TRBV6-1 | -
ASTLDRGPSYEQY | TRBJ2-7 | TRBV2 | TRBD1
ASSHDLQETQY | TRBJ2-5 | TRBV4-1 | -
ASSAGTSEETQY | TRBJ2-5 | TRBV5-1 | TRBD2
ASSLGDIYEQY | TRBJ2-7 | TRBV5-1 | -
ASSNPGSSGIQY | TRBJ2-4 | TRBV9 | -
ASSPRDSGMNTEAF | TRBJ1-1 | TRBV5-1 | TRBD1
ASNSGRSSGEQY | TRBJ2-7 | TRBV2 | TRBD2
ASTFGGRGRGTEAF | TRBJ1-1 | TRBV5-4 | TRBD1
ASTDSGQPQH | TRBJ1-5 | TRBV2 | -
ASSLNRGRETQY | TRBJ2-5 | TRBV7-2 | TRBD1
ASSVQASYEQY | TRBJ2-7 | TRBV2 | -
ASSLEARNTEAF | TRBJ1-1 | TRBV7-8 | -
ASSESGGARPQY | TRBJ2-5 | TRBV2 | TRBD2
ASSVSGSPAYEQY | TRBJ2-7 | TRBV9 | -
ASSLYGGTATTGELF | TRBJ2-2 | TRBV9 | -
ATSRDRGQYNEQF | TRBJ2-1 | TRBV15 | -
ASGQGNQPQH | TRBJ1-5 | TRBV2 | TRBD1
ASSLDSRSYEQY | TRBJ2-7 | TRBV9 | -
ASSRRRASGSQETQY | TRBJ2-5 | TRBV14 | TRBD2
ASSRLYEQY | TRBJ2-7 | TRBV11-2 | -
ASNLPLAGGGSQETQY | TRBJ2-5 | TRBV5-5 | TRBD2
SVEATPTTDTQY | TRBJ2-3 | TRBV29-1 | -
ASSLSTGSLGEQY | TRBJ2-7 | TRBV18 | TRBD1
ASSFWDRDGYT | TRBJ1-2 | TRBV6-5 | TRBD1
SVEGGAGANVLT | TRBJ2-6 | TRBV29-1 | -
ASSLAPSALNTEAF | TRBJ1-1 | TRBV7-9 | -
ASSLVGQGDQPQH | TRBJ1-5 | TRBV28 | TRBD1
ASSLDVTFEKLF | TRBJ1-4 | TRBV11-2 | -
SAGTSGSTGELF | TRBJ2-2 | TRBV29-1 | TRBD2
ASSWRGGRNEKLF | TRBJ1-4 | TRBV25-1 | -
ASSYLRRGTEAF | TRBJ1-1 | TRBV6-5 | -
ASSPALNTEAF | TRBJ1-1 | TRBV18 | -